The 23 T cell receptor beta chains listed next were all sequenced from one sample in a study of blood T cell repertoires in COVID-19. Sequencing used immunoSEQ multiplex PCR; TCRdb keeps in-frame clones, though not all of them. The table shows some 240,000 clones, with about 80% occurring only once. Sequencing was carried out using PBMCs or T cells enriched from blood (not recorded which). The receptors come from a middle-aged man who had recovered from COVID-19.

In its sample, this clone was seen once. J is TRBJ1-1 and V is TRBV10-3; TRBD1 is a possible D gene (6 bases). The CDR3 is made up of 15 amino acids. CDR1 is ENHRY, CDR2 SYGVKD, per germline. V was shortened by 0 bases and J by 4 bases, with 12 bases between the two germline ends. The chain's CDR3 is CAISESIGGATEAFF. The DNA for the CDR3 is TGTGCCATCAGTGAGTCGATAGGGGGGGCCACTGAAGCTTTCTTT.

CDR3 sequence reads: CASSDAGTGTEKLFF. CDR3 in DNA: TGTGCCAGCAGTGATGCCGGGACAGGGACTGAAAAACTGTTTTTT. This chain joins TRBV6-1 and TRBJ1-4; 9 bases agree with TRBD1. The CDR3 has 15 residues. Germline-derived CDR1 and CDR2 are MNHNS and SASEGT. V dropped 3 bases and J dropped 7; count of bases not matched to a gene: 6.

V and J are TRBV27 and TRBJ2-7, with a tentative D call TRBD1 (5 bases). The CDR3 covers 13 residues. V was clipped by 6 bases and J by 3 bases, with 12 bases between them. The germline gives CDR1 MNHEY, CDR2 SMNVEV (reference sequence). Here the CDR3 DNA reads TGTGCCAGCAGCACTGACAGTAACTACGAGCAGTACTTC. Amino acid sequence: CASSTDSNYEQYF.

V gene TRBV10-3 combines with J gene TRBJ2-1, with D perhaps matching TRBD2 (7 bases). CDR1 is ENHRY, CDR2 SYGVKD, per germline. CDR3 size: 16 residues. Trimming pared 2 bases from V and 7 bases from J, leaving 18 bases between. In DNA, the CDR3 is TGTGCCATCAGTGAGACGTTGGGGGGGGGCCGGAATGAGCAGTTCTTC. It encodes CAISETLGGGRNEQFF.

This clone was detected only a few times. The chain has TRBV27 and TRBJ1-6; D perhaps matches TRBD1 (6 bases). Germline V gene sequence: CDR1 MNHEY, CDR2 SMNVEV (reference sequence). The CDR3 has 16 amino acids. The V end was cut by 5 bases, the J end by 11 bases, with 22 bases between. CDR3 residues: CASSLEQGTPWAPLHF. The CDR3 bases are TGTGCCAGCAGTCTCGAACAGGGTACGCCTTGGGCACCCCTCCACTTT.

The V gene is TRBV19, the J gene TRBJ1-2; D is possibly TRBD1 (6 bases). Germline loops: CDR1 LNHDA, CDR2 SQIVND (reference sequence). This CDR3 spans 13 amino acids. V was shortened by 8 bases and J by 2 bases, with 12 bases between the two germline ends. CDR3 bases: TGTGCCAGTCAGCAGGGGACAAACTATGGCTACACCTTC. Residues: CASQQGTNYGYTF.

V usage is TRBV12-3 or TRBV12-4 and J usage is TRBJ2-7, with D tentatively TRBD2 (5 bases). Trimming stripped 7 bases from V and 7 bases from J, with 17 bases between. The CDR3 length is 13 residues. CDR3 nucleotide sequence: TGTGCCAGCACCCAACTCCAAGGAGGAGAGCAGTACTTC. Amino acids: CASTQLQGGEQYF.

This chain connects TRBV18 to TRBJ2-7, with a tentative D call TRBD1 (5 bases). This CDR3 comprises 11 residues. Germline CDR1 reads KGHSH; CDR2 reads LQKENI. Trimming pared 8 bases from V and 5 bases from J, leaving 10 bases between. The CDR3 is CASRGAHEQYF. The CDR3 bases are TGTGCCAGCAGGGGCGCCCACGAGCAGTACTTC.

The CDR3 DNA follows: TGTGCCAGCAGCCCCCTGGGGGGGTTTAGGACGAGAGGCTACACCTTC. Translating gives CASSPLGGFRTRGYTF. This chain uses TRBV11-2 with TRBJ1-2; possible D gene TRBD1, 5 bases. This CDR3 spans 16 amino acids. Trimming shortened V by 5 bases and J by 8 bases, and 24 bases separated the two germline ends. Germline lookup yields CDR1 SGHAT and CDR2 FQNNGV.

The V gene is TRBV12-3 or TRBV12-4, the J gene TRBJ2-7; D is possibly TRBD1 (5 bases). The CDR3 is 13 amino acids. Between the trimmed V and J ends, which lost 4 bases and 2 bases, there was a span of 9 bases. The CDR3 bases are TGTGCCAGCAGTTATTGGGGCCCCTACGAGCAGTACTTC. Translated, it gives CASSYWGPYEQYF.

The chain has TRBV10-1 and TRBJ2-4, with D possibly matching TRBD1 (5 bases). V was shortened by 2 bases and J by 9 bases, with 11 bases between the two germline ends. Germline CDR1 reads WNHNN; CDR2 reads SYGVQD (reference sequence). This CDR3 comprises 13 residues. CDR3 sequence reads: CASSESGRGIQYF. The DNA for the CDR3 is TGCGCCAGCAGTGAGAGTGGAAGGGGCATTCAGTACTTC.

The chain uses TRBV25-1 and TRBJ1-4; D may be TRBD1 (6 bases). Trimming cost V 1 base and J 7 bases, with 13 bases left between them. Germline V gene lookup returns CDR1 MGHDK and CDR2 SYGVNS. The CDR3 is 15 amino acids. The CDR3 nucleotides are TGTGCCAGCAGTGAATTAGGGGGGGCGTCTGAAAAACTGTTTTTT. It encodes CASSELGGASEKLFF.

This rearrangement joins TRBV5-1 to TRBJ2-3; maybe TRBD2 (5 bases). V was clipped by 4 bases and J by 3 bases, with 15 bases between them. The CDR3 runs 15 residues. Germline CDR1 and CDR2: SGHRS and YFSETQ. The CDR3 DNA reads as TGCGCCAGCAGCACCCGGCGGAGGAATACAGATACGCAGTATTTT. It yields the protein CASSTRRRNTDTQYF.

Only one count was recorded for this clone. This rearrangement joins TRBV5-1 to TRBJ2-7, with TRBD2 matching 7 bases. Trimming cost V 0 bases and J 0 bases; bases outside gene matches: 9. The germline V gene has CDR1 SGHRS and CDR2 YFSETQ. This CDR3 has 17 residues. CDR3 loop: CASSLGSSGPSSYEQYF. The CDR3 region has the DNA TGCGCCAGCAGCTTGGGTTCTAGCGGTCCTAGCTCCTACGAGCAGTACTTC.

In the case of this clone: Different DNA sequences within this sample yield the same CDR3. This sequence joins TRBV12-3 or TRBV12-4 and TRBJ1-1; D unclear. The CDR3 totals 13 residues. Trimming shortened V by 3 bases and J by 0 bases, and 5 bases separated the two germline ends. CDR3 in amino acids: CASSFLLNTEAFF. The CDR3 DNA follows: TGTGCCAGCAGTTTCCTTCTGAACACTGAAGCTTTCTTT.

This clone was detected once. The rearrangement links TRBV11-2 to TRBJ2-5; the D is unclear. This CDR3 comprises 15 residues. V dropped 1 base and J dropped 1 base, with 10 bases sitting between them. Germline loops: CDR1 SGHAT, CDR2 FQNNGV. The CDR3 region has the DNA TGTGCCAGCAGCTTAGGGGTGACATTCCAAGAGACCCAGTACTTC. Its protein product is CASSLGVTFQETQYF.

J is TRBJ2-7 and V is TRBV7-2, with 9 bases fitting TRBD2. The trim removed 1 base at V and 5 bases at J, leaving 6 bases unmatched. This CDR3 is built from 15 residues. Germline CDR1 and CDR2: SGHTA and FQGNSA. CDR3 amino acids: CASSLDRLAGNEQYF. The DNA for the CDR3 is TGTGCCAGCAGCTTAGATAGGCTAGCGGGGAACGAGCAGTACTTC.

In its sample, this clone was seen a few times. The chain has TRBV5-4 and TRBJ2-5; 8 bases line up with TRBD2. The V and J ends lost 4 bases and 7 bases, in that order; junction bases with no gene match: 0. Germline V gene lookup returns CDR1 SGHNT and CDR2 YYREEE (reference sequence). This CDR3 region has 11 residues. CDR3 sequence: CASSREGTQYF. The CDR3 DNA reads as TGTGCCAGCAGCCGGGAGGGGACCCAGTACTTC.

In DNA, the CDR3 is TGTGCCAGCAGTGATCGGACAGGGAGGTTCAATCAGCCCCAGCATTTT. It yields the protein CASSDRTGRFNQPQHF. This chain joins TRBV6-1 and TRBJ1-5, with 8 bases that match TRBD1. CDR3 length equals 16 residues. Germline V CDR1 and CDR2: MNHNS, SASEGT. V shed 3 bases, J shed 3 bases, and the junction held 7 bases outside the gene matches.

This clone has only a few counts. The chain carries TRBV4-1 and TRBJ2-4, with 10 bases lining up with TRBD2. Per the germline V gene, CDR1 is MGHRA and CDR2 is YSYEKL. The length of the CDR3 is 17 residues. Unmatched junction bases numbered 13, after V lost 5 bases and J lost 6 bases. The CDR3 reads CASSSLSGGAGINIQYF. In DNA form, the CDR3 reads TGCGCCAGCAGCTCACTAAGCGGGGGGGCAGGGATAAACATTCAGTACTTC.

The chain recombines TRBV9 with TRBJ1-5; D remains unclear. The CDR3 runs 14 residues. Per the germline V gene, CDR1 is SGDLS and CDR2 is YYNGEE. V was pared by 0 bases and J by 2 bases, with 6 bases between. The CDR3 region is CASSVGVGNQPQHF. CDR3 DNA sequence: TGTGCCAGCAGCGTAGGAGTGGGCAATCAGCCCCAGCATTTT.

The J gene is TRBJ2-7, the V gene TRBV7-8; 8 bases are a match to TRBD1. The J segment lost 0 bases and the V segment lost 3 bases, leaving 4 bases of the junction unmatched. The CDR3 spans 15 residues. Looked up from germline, CDR1 is SGHVS and CDR2 is FQNEAQ. The CDR3 spells CASSLGTGGSYEQYF. The CDR3 DNA is TGTGCCAGCAGCTTGGGCACAGGGGGCTCCTACGAGCAGTACTTC.

For the CDR3, the DNA is TGTGCCAGCAGCAAGGGGCTGGAGAACACCGGGGAGCTGTTTTTT. Its protein product is CASSKGLENTGELFF. The chain has TRBV21-1 and TRBJ2-2; the D call of TRBD1 is as the table states it, not checked on the DNA. TRBV21-1 is assigned pseudogene status. CDR3 size: 15 residues.